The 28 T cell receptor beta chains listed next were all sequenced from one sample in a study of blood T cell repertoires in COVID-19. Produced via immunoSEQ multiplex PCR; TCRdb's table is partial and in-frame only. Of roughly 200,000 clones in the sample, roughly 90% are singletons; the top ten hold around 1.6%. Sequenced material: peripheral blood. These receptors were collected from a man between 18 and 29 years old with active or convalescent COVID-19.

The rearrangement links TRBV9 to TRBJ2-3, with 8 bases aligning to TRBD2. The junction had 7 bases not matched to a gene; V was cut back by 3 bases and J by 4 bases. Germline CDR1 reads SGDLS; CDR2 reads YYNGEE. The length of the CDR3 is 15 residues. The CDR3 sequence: CASSGSGSYSDTQYF. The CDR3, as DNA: TGTGCCAGCAGCGGAAGCGGGAGTTACTCAGATACGCAGTATTTT.

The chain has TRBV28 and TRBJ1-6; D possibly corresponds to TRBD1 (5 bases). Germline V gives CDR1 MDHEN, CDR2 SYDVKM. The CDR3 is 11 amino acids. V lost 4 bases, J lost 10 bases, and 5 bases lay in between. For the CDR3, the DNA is TGTGCCAGCAGTTGGGGCTCACCCCTCCACTTT. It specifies CASSWGSPLHF.

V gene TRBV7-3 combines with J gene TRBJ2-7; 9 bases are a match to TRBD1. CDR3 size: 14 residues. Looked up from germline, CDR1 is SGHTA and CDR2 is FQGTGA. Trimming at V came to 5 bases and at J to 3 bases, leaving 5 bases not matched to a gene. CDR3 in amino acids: CASSETGGGYEQYF. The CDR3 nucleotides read TGTGCCAGCAGCGAGACAGGGGGTGGCTACGAGCAGTACTTC. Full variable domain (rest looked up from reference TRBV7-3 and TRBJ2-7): GAGVSQTPSNKVTEKGKYVELRCDPISGHTALYWYRQSLGQGPEFLIYFQGTGAADDSGLPNDRFFAVRPEGSVSTLKIQRTERGDSAVYLCASSETGGGYEQYFGPGTRLTVT.

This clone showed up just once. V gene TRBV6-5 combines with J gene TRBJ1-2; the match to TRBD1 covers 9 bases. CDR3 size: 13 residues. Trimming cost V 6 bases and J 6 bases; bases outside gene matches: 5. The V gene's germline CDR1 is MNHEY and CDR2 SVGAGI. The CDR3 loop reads CASSRRDRDGYTF. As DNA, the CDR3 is TGTGCCAGCAGCCGCCGGGACAGGGATGGCTACACCTTC.

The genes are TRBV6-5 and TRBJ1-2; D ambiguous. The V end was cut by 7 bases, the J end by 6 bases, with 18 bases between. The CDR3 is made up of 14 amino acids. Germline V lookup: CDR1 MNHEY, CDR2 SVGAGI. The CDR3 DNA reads TGTGCCAGCACCGAAGACGGCTCCGGGGATGGCTACACCTTC. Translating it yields CASTEDGSGDGYTF.

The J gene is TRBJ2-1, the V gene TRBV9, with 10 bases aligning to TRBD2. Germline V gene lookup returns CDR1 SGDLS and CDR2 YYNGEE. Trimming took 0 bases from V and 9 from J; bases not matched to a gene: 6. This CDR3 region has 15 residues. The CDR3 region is CASSVDPSGSTEQFF. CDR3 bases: TGTGCCAGCAGCGTAGATCCTAGCGGGAGTACTGAGCAGTTCTTC.

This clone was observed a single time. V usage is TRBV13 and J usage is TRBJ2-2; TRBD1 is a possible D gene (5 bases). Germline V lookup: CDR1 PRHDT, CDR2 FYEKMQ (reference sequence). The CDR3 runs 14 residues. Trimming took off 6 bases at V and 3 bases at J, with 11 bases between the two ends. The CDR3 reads CASRAQGYTGELFF. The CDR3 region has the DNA TGTGCCAGCAGAGCGCAGGGATACACCGGGGAGCTGTTTTTT.

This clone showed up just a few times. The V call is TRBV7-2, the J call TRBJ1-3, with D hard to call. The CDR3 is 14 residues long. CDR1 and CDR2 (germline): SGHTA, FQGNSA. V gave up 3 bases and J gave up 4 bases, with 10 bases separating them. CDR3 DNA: TGTGCCAGCAGCTTCCTGTCTCAGGGAAACACCATATATTTT. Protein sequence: CASSFLSQGNTIYF.

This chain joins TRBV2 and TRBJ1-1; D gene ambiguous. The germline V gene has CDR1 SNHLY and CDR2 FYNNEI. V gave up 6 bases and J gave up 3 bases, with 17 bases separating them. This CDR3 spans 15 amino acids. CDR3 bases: TGTGCCAGCAGCTCGGCCGGGAGTTTCGACACTGAAGCTTTCTTT. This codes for CASSSAGSFDTEAFF. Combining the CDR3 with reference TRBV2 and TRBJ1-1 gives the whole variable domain EPEVTQTPSHQVTQMGQEVILRCVPISNHLYFYWYRQILGQKVEFLVSFYNNEISEKSEIFDDQFSVERPDGSNFTLKIRSTKLEDSAMYFCASSSAGSFDTEAFFGQGTRLTVV.

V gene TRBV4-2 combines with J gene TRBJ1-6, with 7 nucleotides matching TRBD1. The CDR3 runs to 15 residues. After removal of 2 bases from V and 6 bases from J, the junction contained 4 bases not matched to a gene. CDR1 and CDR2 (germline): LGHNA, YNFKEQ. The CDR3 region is CASSQTGTVNSPLHF. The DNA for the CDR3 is TGTGCCAGCAGCCAAACCGGGACAGTTAATTCACCCCTCCACTTT.

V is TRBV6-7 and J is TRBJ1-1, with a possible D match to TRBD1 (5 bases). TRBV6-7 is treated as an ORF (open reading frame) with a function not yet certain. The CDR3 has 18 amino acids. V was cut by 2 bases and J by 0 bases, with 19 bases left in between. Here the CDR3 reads CASSYGLFEQTVNTEAFF. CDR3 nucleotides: TGTGCCAGCAGTTACGGGTTATTCGAACAGACAGTGAACACTGAAGCTTTCTTT.

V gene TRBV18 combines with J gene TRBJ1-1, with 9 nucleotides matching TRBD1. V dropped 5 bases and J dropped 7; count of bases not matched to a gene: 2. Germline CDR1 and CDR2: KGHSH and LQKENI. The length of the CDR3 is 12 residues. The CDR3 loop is CASSTGQGEAFF. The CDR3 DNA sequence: TGTGCCAGCTCAACGGGACAGGGTGAAGCTTTCTTT.

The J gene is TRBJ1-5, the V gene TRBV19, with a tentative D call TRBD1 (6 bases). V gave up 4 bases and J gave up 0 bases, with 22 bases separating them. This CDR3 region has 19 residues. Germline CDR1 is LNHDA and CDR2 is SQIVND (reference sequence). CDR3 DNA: TGTGCCAGTAGTAAGGGACCTGGGGGCGGCCTGTATAGCAATCAGCCCCAGCATTTT. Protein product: CASSKGPGGGLYSNQPQHF.

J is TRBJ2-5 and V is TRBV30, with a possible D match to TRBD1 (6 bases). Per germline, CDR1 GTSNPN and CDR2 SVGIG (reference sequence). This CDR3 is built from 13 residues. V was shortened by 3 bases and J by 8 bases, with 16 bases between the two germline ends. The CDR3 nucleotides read TGTGCCTGGAGCGTTGGACAGTTAAGTACCCAGTACTTC. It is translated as CAWSVGQLSTQYF.

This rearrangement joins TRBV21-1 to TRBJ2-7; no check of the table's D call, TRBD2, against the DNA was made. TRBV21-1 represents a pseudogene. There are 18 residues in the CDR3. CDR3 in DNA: TGTGCCAGCAGCAAATTTACACGACTAGCGGGAGTTACCTACGAGCAGTACTTC. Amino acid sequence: CASSKFTRLAGVTYEQYF.

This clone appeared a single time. The CDR3 DNA is TGTGCCAGCTCACCCGGGACAGGCGAGCAGTACTTC. Its protein is CASSPGTGEQYF. The V and J genes are TRBV18 and TRBJ2-7, with 8 bases aligning to TRBD1. This CDR3 is built from 12 residues. CDR1 KGHSH and CDR2 LQKENI come from the germline V gene. V lost 3 bases, J lost 6 bases, and 1 base stayed unmatched.

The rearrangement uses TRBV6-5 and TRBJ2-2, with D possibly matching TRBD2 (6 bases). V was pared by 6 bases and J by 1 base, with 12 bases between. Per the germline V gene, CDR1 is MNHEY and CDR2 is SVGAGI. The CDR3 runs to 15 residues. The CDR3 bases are TGTGCCAGCAGCCGGGGGACTCAGAACACCGGGGAGCTGTTTTTT. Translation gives CASSRGTQNTGELFF.

The CDR3 coding sequence is TGCGCCAGCAGCTTGCTCAGGGACTATGGCTACACCTTC. Translating it yields CASSLLRDYGYTF. The chain employs TRBV5-1 and TRBJ1-2; D is perhaps TRBD1 (5 bases). The CDR3 has 13 amino acids. Germline CDR1 SGHRS, CDR2 YFSETQ. Trimming took off 1 base at V and 3 bases at J, with 7 bases between the two ends.

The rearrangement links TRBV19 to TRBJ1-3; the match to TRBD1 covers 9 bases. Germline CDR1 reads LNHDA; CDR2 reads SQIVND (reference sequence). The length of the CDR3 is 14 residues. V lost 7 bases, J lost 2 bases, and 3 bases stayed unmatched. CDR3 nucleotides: TGTGCCAGTAAACAGGGGGCGCCTGGAAACACCATATATTTT. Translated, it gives CASKQGAPGNTIYF.

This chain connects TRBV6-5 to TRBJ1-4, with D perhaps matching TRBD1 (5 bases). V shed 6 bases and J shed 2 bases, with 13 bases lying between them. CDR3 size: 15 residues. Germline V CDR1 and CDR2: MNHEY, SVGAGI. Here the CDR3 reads CASRDRGLTNEKLFF. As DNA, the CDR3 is TGTGCCAGCAGGGATAGGGGTTTGACTAATGAAAAACTGTTTTTT.

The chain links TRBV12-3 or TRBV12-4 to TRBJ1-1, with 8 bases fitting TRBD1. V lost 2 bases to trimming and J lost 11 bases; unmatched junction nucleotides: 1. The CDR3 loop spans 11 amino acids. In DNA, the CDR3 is TGTGCCAGCAGTTTAAGACAGGGGGCTTTCTTT. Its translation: CASSLRQGAFF.

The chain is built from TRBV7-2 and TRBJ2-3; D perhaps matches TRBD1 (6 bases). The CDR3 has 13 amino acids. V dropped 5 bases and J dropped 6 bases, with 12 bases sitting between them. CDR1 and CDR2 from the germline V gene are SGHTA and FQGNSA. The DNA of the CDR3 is TGTGCCAGCAGCCCCCAAGACAGGGATACGCAGTATTTT. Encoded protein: CASSPQDRDTQYF.

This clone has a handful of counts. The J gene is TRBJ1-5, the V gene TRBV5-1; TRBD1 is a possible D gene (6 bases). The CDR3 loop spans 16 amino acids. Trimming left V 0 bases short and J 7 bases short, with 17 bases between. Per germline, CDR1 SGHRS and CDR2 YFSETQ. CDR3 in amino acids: CASSLGGGQGRQPQHF. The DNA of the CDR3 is TGCGCCAGCAGCTTGGGGGGTGGCCAGGGGCGCCAGCCCCAGCATTTT.

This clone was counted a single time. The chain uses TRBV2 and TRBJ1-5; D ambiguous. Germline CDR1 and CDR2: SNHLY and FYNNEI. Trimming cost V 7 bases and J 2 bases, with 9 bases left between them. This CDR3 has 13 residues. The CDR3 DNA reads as TGTGCCAGCACCCGGGAGGGCAATCAGCCCCAGCATTTT. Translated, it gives CASTREGNQPQHF.

The CDR3 coding sequence is TGTGCCAGCAGCGGGGCCGTGGGGAAGGCACAAGAGACCCAGTACTTC. It specifies CASSGAVGKAQETQYF. The chain uses TRBV7-8 and TRBJ2-5; a possible D gene is TRBD1 (5 bases). The CDR3 is made up of 16 amino acids. Trimming cost V 5 bases and J 2 bases, with 18 bases left between them. Germline V gives CDR1 SGHVS, CDR2 FQNEAQ.

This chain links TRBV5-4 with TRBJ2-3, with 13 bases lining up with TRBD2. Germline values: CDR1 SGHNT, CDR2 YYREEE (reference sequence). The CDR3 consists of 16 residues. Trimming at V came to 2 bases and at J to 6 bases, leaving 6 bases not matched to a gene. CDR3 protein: CASSFTSGGAWDTQYF. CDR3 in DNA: TGTGCCAGCAGCTTTACTAGCGGGGGGGCCTGGGATACGCAGTATTTT.

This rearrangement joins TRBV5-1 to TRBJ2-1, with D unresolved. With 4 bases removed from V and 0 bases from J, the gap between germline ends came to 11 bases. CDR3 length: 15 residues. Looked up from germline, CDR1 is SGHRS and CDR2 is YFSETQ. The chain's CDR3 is CASSPSDSSYNEQFF. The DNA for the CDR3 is TGCGCCAGCAGCCCTTCTGATAGCTCCTACAATGAGCAGTTCTTC.

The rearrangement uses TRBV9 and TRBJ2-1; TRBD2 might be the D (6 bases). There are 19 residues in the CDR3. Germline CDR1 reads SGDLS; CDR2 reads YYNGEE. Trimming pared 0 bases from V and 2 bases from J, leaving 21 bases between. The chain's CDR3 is CASSVVWFVREDPYNEQFF. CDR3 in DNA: TGTGCCAGCAGCGTAGTTTGGTTTGTTAGGGAGGACCCCTACAATGAGCAGTTCTTC.